This T cell receptor (beta chain) was documented in a study of T cell responses to AZD1222 COVID-19 vaccine. Whole-study findings and limits: AZD1222 recipients seropositive at baseline numbered only 5 or 6. The reported proportion of spike-specific TCRs targeting unmutated variant regions was nearly half.

Repertoires were generated with immunoSEQ multiplex PCR, while TCRdb's copy carries only in-frame clones and drops some. The table lists under 130,000 clones, about 85% of them singletons. On this clone itself: The antigen remains unidentified.

The receptor's source is an adult who received the AZD1222 COVID-19 vaccine. Sequences were derived from peripheral blood, sampled 28 days after the second AZD1222 dose.

CDR3 coding DNA: TGCAGTGCTAGTCGGGACAGGGGGTATGGCTACACCTTC. Protein product: CSASRDRGYGYTF. The chain is built from TRBV20-1 and TRBJ1-2; TRBD1 matches 11 bases. The ends lost 3 bases at V and 5 bases at J; junction bases unmatched: 2. CDR3 length equals 13 residues. Germline CDR1 and CDR2: DFQATT and SNEGSKA (reference sequence).